This T cell receptor beta chain was identified during a study of T cell changes during pregnancy in multiple sclerosis. The CDR3 totals 16 residues. Germline CDR1 SGHNT, CDR2 YYREEE (reference sequence). Trimming took 4 bases from V and 4 from J; bases not matched to a gene: 10. Using immunoSEQ multiplex PCR, the repertoire was profiled, and TCRdb retains in-frame clones only, with some absent. The table shows around 80,000 clones, with around 90% occurring only once. The genes are TRBV5-4 and TRBJ2-3; 9 bases align to TRBD1. The sequence came from a female donor with multiple sclerosis, enrolled in a pregnancy study. This material consisted of peripheral blood, taken before pregnancy. DNA for the CDR3: TGTGCCAGCAGCCCGCGGGGGACAGGGTCATCAGATACGCAGTATTTT. This translates into CASSPRGTGSSDTQYF.